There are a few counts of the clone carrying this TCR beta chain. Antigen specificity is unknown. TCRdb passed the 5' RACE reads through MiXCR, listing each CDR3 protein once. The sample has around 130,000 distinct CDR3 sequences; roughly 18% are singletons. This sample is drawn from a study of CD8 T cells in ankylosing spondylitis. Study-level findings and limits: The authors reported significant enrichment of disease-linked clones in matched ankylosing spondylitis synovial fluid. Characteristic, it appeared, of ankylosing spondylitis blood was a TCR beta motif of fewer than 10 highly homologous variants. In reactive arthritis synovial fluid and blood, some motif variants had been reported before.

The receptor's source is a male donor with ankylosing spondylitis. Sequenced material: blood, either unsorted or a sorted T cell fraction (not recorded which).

The CDR3 is CASSYSLAAYYNEQFF. As DNA, the CDR3 is TGTGCCAGCAGTTACAGTCTAGCGGCCTACTACAATGAGCAGTTCTTC. J is TRBJ2-1 and V is TRBV6-2 or TRBV6-3, with 7 bases identical to TRBD2. Unmatched junction bases numbered 7, after V lost 2 bases and J lost 3 bases. The CDR3 runs to 16 residues. Germline V gene sequence: CDR1 MNHEY, CDR2 SVGEGT.